This TCR beta chain was profiled in a study of OX40 agonist ivuxolimab in advanced cancers. Study background: Partial responses were achieved by three patients, of whom one had hepatocellular carcinoma and two had cutaneous melanoma. Study-wide findings and caveats: In the 0.1-3.0 mg/kg groups, partial responders showed among the lowest expansion. On average, a greater number of expanded clones characterised CD8+ T cells relative to CD4+.

The repertoire was sequenced with immunoSEQ multiplex PCR; TCRdb's copy has only in-frame clones and lacks some. Of fewer than 100,000 clones listed, 70% to 90% are singletons. This clone was found once. No antigen is known for it. Germline V lookup: CDR1 SGHDN, CDR2 FVKESK. J lost 1 base, V lost 4 bases, and 5 bases had no gene match. This CDR3 contains 16 residues. This chain joins TRBV14 and TRBJ2-3, with TRBD2 matching over 10 bases. The clonotype was recovered from an adult with an advanced solid tumor such as melanoma, head and neck, liver or kidney cancer. The specimen was CD4+ or CD8+ T cells sorted from blood, collected in a trial of the OX40 agonist ivuxolimab. The CDR3 protein is CASSLSGTSGTDTQYF. The CDR3 bases are TGTGCCAGCAGCCTTTCCGGGACTAGCGGCACAGATACGCAGTATTTT.